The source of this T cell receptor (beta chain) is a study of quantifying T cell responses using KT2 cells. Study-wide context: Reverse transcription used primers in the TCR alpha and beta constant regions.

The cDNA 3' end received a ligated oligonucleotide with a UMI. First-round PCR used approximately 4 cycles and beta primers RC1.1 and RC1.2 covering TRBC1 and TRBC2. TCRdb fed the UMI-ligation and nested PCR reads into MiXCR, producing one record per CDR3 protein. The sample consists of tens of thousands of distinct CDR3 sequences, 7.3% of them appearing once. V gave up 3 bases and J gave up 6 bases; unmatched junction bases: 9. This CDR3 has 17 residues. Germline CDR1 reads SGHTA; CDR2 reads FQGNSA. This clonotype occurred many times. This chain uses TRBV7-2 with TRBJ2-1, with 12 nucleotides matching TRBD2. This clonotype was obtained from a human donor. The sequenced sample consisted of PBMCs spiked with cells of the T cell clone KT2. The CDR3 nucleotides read TGTGCCAGCAGCTTGACTAGCGGGAGTACGGCAGGCAATGAGCAGTTCTTC. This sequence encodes CASSLTSGSTAGNEQFF.